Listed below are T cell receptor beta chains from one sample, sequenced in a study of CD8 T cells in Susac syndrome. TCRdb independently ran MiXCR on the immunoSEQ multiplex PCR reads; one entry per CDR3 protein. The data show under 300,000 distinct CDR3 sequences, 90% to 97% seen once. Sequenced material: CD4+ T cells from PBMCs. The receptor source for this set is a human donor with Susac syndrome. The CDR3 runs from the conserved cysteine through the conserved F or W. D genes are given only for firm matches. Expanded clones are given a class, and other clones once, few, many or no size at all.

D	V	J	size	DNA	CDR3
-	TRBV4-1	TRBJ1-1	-	TGCGCCAGCAGCCACGCAGGGGTTTACACTGAAGCTTTCTTT	CASSHAGVYTEAFF
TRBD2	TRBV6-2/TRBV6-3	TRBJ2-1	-	TGTGCCAGCAGTTCCGAGACTAGCGGGACCCATGAGCAGTTCTTC	CASSSETSGTHEQFF
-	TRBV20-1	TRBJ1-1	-	TGCAGTGCTAGACGGCAGCAGTACACTGAAGCTTTCTTT	CSARRQQYTEAFF
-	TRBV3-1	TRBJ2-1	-	TGTGCCAGCAGCCGCCCCGGCGGGCTGACCAACAATGAGCAGTTCTTC	CASSRPGGLTNNEQFF
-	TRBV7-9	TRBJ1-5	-	TGTGCCAAAATGACAGGAGACAATCAGCCCCAGCATTTT	CAKMTGDNQPQHF
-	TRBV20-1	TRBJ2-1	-	TGCAGTGCGAATACCGGGGCTTACAATGAGCAGTTCTTC	CSANTGAYNEQFF
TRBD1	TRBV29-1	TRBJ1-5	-	TGCAGCGTTGAGGTTGACTCAGGGGGCGGCCAGCCCCAGCATTTT	CSVEVDSGGGQPQHF
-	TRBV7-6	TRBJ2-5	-	TGTGCCAGCAGCAATGGGGAGACCCAGTACTTC	CASSNGETQYF
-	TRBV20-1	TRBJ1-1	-	TGCAGTGCTTTGCCGGGACATAGCACTGAAGCTTTCTTT	CSALPGHSTEAFF
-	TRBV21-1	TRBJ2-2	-	TGTGCCAGCAGCAAACTCGGGCTAGCGGGCGACTCCCACGGGGAGCTGTTTTTT	CASSKLGLAGDSHGELFF
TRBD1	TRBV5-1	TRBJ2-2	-	TGCGCCAGCAGCTCATCCCAGGGGGACACCGGGGAGCTGTTTTTT	CASSSSQGDTGELFF
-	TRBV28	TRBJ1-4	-	TGTGCCAGCAGTTGGGGTTGGGAAAAACTGTTTTTT	CASSWGWEKLFF
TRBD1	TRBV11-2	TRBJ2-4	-	TGTGCCAGCAGCTTACTCCGGGACAGACTCATTCAGTACTTC	CASSLLRDRLIQYF
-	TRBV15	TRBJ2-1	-	TGTGCCACCAGCAGAGGTTTCTCGGGGCATGAGCAGTTCTTC	CATSRGFSGHEQFF
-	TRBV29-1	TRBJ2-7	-	TGCAGCGTTGGCCGGGGCTACTACGAGCAGTACTTC	CSVGRGYYEQYF
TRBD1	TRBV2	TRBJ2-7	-	TGTGCCAGCAGTGAAACGGGGACAGGGAAGGACTTC	CASSETGTGKDF
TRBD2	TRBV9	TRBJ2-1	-	TGTGCCAGCTCGGCGGGAGAGGTGGATGAGCAGTTCTTC	CASSAGEVDEQFF
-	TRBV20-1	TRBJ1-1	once	TGCAGTGCTAACAGGGACGCGAGGACTGAAGCTTTCTTT	CSANRDARTEAFF
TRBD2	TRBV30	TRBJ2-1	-	TGTGCCTGGGGGGAGGGGCCGAGCGAGCAGTTCTTC	CAWGEGPSEQFF
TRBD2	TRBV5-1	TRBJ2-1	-	TGCGCCAGCAGCTTAGCGGGAGCAATCTACAATGAGCAGTTCTTC	CASSLAGAIYNEQFF
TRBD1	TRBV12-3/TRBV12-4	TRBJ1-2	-	TGTGCCAGCAGTTTACTTCCAGGGGGTGGCTATGGCTACACCTTC	CASSLLPGGGYGYTF
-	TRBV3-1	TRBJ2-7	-	TGTGCCAGCAGCCGCCCATTAGCCGGAATGGTAGACGAGCAGTACTTC	CASSRPLAGMVDEQYF
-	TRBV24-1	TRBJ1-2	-	TGTGCCACCAGTGATCCCAGAATCCCCTATGGCTACACCTTC	CATSDPRIPYGYTF
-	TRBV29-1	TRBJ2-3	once	TGCAGCGTTGGCTTGGAACACCGAACCACAGATACGCAGTATTTT	CSVGLEHRTTDTQYF
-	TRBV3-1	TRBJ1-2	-	TGTGCCAGCAGCCAAGATTACTCAGGGGTCTATGGCTACACCTTC	CASSQDYSGVYGYTF
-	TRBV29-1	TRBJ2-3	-	TGCAGCGGAGTGTGGTCCACAGATACGCAGTATTTT	CSGVWSTDTQYF